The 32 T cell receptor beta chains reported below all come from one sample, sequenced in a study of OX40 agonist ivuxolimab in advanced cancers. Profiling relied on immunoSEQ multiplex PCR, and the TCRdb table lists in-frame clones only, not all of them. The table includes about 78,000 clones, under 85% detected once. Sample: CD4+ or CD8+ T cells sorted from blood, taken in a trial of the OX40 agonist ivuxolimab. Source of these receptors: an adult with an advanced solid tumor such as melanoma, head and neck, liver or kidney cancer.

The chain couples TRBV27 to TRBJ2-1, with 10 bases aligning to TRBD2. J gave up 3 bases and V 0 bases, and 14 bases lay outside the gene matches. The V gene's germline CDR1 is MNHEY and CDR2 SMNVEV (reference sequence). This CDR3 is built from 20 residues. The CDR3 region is CASSLSGLAGETGVYNEQFF. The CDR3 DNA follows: TGTGCCAGCAGTTTATCGGGGCTAGCGGGAGAGACAGGTGTCTACAATGAGCAGTTCTTC.

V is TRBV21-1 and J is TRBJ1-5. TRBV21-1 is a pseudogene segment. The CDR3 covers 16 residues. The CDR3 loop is CVQPRERISPPQPQHF. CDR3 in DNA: TGTGTCCAACCGCGGGAGAGAATCAGCCCCCCTCAGCCCCAGCATTTT.

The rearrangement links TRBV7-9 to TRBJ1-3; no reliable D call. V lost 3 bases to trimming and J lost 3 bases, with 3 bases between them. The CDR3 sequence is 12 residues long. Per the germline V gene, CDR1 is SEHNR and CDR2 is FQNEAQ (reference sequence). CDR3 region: CASSLSGNTIYF. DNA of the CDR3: TGTGCCAGCAGCTTGAGTGGAAACACCATATATTTT.

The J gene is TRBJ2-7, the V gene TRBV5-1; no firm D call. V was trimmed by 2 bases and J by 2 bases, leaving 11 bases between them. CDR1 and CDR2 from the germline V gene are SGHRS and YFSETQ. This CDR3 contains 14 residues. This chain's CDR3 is CASSLSGDPYEQYV. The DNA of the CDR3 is TGCGCCAGCAGCTTATCAGGAGATCCCTACGAGCAGTACGTC.

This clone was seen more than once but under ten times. CDR3 sequence: CASSLGTGYNEKLFF. CDR3 in DNA: TGCGCCAGCAGCTTGGGTACGGGATATAATGAAAAACTGTTTTTT. The V call is TRBV5-1, the J call TRBJ1-4; D unresolved. This CDR3 has 15 residues. V lost 0 bases and J 4 bases, leaving 10 bases between the germline ends. Germline V lookup: CDR1 SGHRS, CDR2 YFSETQ.

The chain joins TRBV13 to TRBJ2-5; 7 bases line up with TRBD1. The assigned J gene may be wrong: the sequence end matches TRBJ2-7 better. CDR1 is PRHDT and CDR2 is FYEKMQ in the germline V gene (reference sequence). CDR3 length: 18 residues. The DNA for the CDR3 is TGTGCCAGCAGCGCCACTGGGGACAGTCCCTCAGCTGGATACGAGCAGTACTTC. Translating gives CASSATGDSPSAGYEQYF.

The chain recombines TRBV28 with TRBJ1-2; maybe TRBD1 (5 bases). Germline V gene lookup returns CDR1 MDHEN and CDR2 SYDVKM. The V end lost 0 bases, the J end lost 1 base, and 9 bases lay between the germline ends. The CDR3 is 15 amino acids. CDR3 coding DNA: TGTGCCAGCAGTTTATGGCGGGGCCGTAACTATGGCTACACCTTC. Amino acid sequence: CASSLWRGRNYGYTF.

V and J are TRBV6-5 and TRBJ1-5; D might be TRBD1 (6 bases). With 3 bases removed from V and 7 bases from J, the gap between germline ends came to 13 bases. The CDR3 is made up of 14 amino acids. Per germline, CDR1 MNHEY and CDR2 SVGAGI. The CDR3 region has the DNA TGTGCCAGCAGTTATAGACAGGATCGGCAGCCCCAGCATTTT. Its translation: CASSYRQDRQPQHF.

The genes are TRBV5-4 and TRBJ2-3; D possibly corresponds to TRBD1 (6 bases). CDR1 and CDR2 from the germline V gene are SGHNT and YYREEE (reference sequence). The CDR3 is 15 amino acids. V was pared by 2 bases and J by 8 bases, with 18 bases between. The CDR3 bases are TGTGCCAGCAGCTTCCCGGACAGTGGTCCTGCTACGCAGTATTTT. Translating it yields CASSFPDSGPATQYF.

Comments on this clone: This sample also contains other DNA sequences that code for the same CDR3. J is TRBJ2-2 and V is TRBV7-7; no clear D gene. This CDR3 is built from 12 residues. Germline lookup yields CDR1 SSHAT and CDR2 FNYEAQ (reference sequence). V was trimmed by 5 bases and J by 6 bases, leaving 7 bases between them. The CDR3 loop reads CASSLAAGELFF. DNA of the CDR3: TGTGCCAGCAGCCTGGCAGCCGGGGAGCTGTTTTTT.

The CDR3 DNA is TGTGCCATCAGGTCCTACGGGGGGACAGATACGCAGTATTTT. It codes for CAIRSYGGTDTQYF. V and J are TRBV10-3 and TRBJ2-3; 7 nucleotides align to TRBD2. CDR1 and CDR2 (germline): ENHRY, SYGVKD. The junction had 6 bases not matched to a gene; V was cut back by 6 bases and J by 3 bases. The CDR3 has 14 amino acids.

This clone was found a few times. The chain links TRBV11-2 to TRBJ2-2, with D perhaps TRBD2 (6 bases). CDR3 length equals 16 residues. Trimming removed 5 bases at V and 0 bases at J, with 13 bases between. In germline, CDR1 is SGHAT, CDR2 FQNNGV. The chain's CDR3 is CASSKKGGPNTGELFF. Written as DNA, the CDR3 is TGTGCCAGCAGCAAAAAGGGAGGACCGAACACCGGGGAGCTGTTTTTT.

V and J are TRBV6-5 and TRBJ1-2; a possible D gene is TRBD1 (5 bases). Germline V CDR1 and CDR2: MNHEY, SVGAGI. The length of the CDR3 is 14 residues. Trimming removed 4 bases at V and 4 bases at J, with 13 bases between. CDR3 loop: CASSSPGRAYGYTF. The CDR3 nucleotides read TGTGCCAGCAGTTCCCCCGGCAGGGCCTATGGCTACACCTTC.

For the CDR3, the DNA is TGTGCCAGCAGTCGAAATTTAGCGGGAGGGTACAATGAGCAGTTCTTC. Protein: CASSRNLAGGYNEQFF. This chain connects TRBV11-1 to TRBJ2-1; 11 bases line up with TRBD2. The CDR3 extends over 16 amino acids. The trim removed 6 bases at V and 4 bases at J, leaving 8 bases unmatched. The germline V gene encodes CDR1 SGHAT and CDR2 FQDESV (reference sequence).

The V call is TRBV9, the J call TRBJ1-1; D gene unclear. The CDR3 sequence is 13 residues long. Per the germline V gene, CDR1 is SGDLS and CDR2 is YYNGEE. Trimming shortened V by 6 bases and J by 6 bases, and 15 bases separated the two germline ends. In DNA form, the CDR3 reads TGTGCCAGCACCCGAACCACCCAGGCTGAAGCTTTCTTT. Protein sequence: CASTRTTQAEAFF.

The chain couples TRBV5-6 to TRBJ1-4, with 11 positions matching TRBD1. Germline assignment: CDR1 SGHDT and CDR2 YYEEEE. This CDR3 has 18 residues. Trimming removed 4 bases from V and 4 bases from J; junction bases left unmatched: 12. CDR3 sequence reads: CASSRRTGGSLLNEKLFF. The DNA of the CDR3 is TGTGCCAGCAGCCGCCGGACAGGGGGCAGTCTCCTTAATGAAAAACTGTTTTTT.

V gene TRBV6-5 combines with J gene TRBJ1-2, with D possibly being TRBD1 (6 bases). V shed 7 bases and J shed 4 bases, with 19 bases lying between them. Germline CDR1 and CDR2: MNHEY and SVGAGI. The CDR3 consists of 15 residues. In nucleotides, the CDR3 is TGTGCCAGCACCCCTAGTGGACAGAGCCCCTATGGCTACACCTTC. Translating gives CASTPSGQSPYGYTF.

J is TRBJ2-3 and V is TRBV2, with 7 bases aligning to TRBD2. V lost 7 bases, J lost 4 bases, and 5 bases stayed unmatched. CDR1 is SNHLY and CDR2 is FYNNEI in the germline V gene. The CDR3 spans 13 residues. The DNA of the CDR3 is TGTGCCAGCATCTGGACTAGATCAGATACGCAGTATTTT. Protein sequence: CASIWTRSDTQYF.

CDR3 amino acids: CAISESTPKAKNIQYF. The CDR3 DNA reads as TGTGCCATCAGTGAGTCAACTCCTAAAGCCAAAAACATTCAGTACTTC. The chain employs TRBV10-3 and TRBJ2-4, with unresolved D. V lost 0 bases and J lost 0, with 9 bases in between. The germline gives CDR1 ENHRY, CDR2 SYGVKD. This CDR3 comprises 16 residues.

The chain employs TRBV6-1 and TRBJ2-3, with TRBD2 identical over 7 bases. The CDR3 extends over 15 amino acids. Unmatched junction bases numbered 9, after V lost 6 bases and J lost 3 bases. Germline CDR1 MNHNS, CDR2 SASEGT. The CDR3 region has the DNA TGTGCCAGCAGACCGTGGGGGGGGTCGACAGATACGCAGTATTTT. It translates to CASRPWGGSTDTQYF.

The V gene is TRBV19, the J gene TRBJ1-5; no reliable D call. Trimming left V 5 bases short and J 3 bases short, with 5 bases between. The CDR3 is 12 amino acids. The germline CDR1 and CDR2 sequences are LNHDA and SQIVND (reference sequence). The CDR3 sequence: CASSFLNQPQHF. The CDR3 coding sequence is TGTGCCAGTAGTTTCCTCAATCAGCCCCAGCATTTT. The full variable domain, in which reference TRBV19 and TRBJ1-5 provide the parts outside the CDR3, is DGGITQSPKYLFRKEGQNVTLSCEQNLNHDAMYWYRQDPGQGLRLIYYSQIVNDFQKGDIAEGYSVSREKKESFPLTVTSAQKNPTAFYLCASSFLNQPQHFGDGTRLSIL.

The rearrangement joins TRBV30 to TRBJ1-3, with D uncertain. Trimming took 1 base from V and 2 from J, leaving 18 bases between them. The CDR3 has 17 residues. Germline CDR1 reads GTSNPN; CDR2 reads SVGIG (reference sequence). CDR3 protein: CAWSDATQWGTGNTIYF. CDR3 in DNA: TGTGCCTGGAGTGACGCTACCCAGTGGGGTACTGGAAACACCATATATTTT.

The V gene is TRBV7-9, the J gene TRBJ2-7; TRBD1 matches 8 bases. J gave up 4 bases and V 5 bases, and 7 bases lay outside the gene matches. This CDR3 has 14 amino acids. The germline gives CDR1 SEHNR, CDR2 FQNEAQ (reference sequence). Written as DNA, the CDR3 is TGTGCCAGCAGCCCTGACAGGGGCGGTTACGAGCAGTACTTC. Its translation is CASSPDRGGYEQYF.

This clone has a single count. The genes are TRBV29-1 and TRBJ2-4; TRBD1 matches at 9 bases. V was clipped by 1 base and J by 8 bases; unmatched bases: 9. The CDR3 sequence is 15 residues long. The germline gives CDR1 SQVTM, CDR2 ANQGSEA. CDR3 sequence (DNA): TGCAGCGTTGAAGTCCACAGGGGGCGACGGGACATTCAGTACTTC. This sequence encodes CSVEVHRGRRDIQYF. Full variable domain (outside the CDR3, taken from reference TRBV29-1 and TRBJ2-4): SAVISQKPSRDICQRGTSLTIQCQVDSQVTMMFWYRQQPGQSLTLIATANQGSEATYESGFVIDKFPISRPNLTFSTLTVSNMSPEDSSIYLCSVEVHRGRRDIQYFGAGTRLSVL.

CDR3 sequence: CASSQGVGETQYF. The CDR3 region has the DNA TGCGCCAGCAGCCAAGGGGTAGGGGAGACCCAGTACTTC. The gene calls are TRBV5-1 and TRBJ2-5, with a possible D match to TRBD1 (5 bases). CDR1 SGHRS and CDR2 YFSETQ come from the germline V gene. V was pared by 4 bases and J by 5 bases, with 12 bases between. The CDR3 has 13 amino acids.

CDR3 in DNA: TGTGCCAGCAGTCGGGACAGGGGGAGGTCCTACGAGCAGTACTTC. This translates into CASSRDRGRSYEQYF. The chain links TRBV6-6 to TRBJ2-7; TRBD1 aligns across 11 bases. The germline gives CDR1 MNHNY, CDR2 SVGAGI (reference sequence). V trimming: 5 bases; J trimming: 1 base; junction bases outside the gene matches: 4. The CDR3 spans 15 residues.

CDR3 in DNA: TGTGCCAGCTCGCCAGAGGTGGATCAGCCCCAGCATTTT. This translates into CASSPEVDQPQHF. The chain joins TRBV18 to TRBJ1-5; D is undetermined. The CDR3 loop spans 13 amino acids. CDR1 KGHSH and CDR2 LQKENI come from the germline V gene. V dropped 6 bases and J dropped 5 bases, with 11 bases sitting between them.

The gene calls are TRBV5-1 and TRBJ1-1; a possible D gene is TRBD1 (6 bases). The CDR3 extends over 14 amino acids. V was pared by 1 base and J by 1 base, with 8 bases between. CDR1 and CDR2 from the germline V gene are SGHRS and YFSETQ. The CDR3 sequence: CASSLQGQNTEAFF. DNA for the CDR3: TGCGCCAGCAGCTTGCAGGGACAGAACACTGAAGCTTTCTTT.

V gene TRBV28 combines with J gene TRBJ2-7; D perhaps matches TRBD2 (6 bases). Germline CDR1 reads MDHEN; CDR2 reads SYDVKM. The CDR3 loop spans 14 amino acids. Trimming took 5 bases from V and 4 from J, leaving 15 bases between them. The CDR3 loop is CASSVGTSLYEQYV. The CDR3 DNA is TGTGCCAGCAGTGTGGGGACTTCTCTGTACGAGCAGTACGTC.

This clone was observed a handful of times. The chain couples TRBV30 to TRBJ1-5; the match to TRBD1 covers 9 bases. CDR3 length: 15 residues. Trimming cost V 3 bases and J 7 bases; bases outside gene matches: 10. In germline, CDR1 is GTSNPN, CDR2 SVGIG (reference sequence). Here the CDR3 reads CAWSGTGGELQPQHF. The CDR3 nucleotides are TGTGCCTGGAGCGGTACAGGGGGCGAGCTCCAGCCCCAGCATTTT. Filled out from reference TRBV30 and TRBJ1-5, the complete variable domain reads SQTIHQWPATLVQPVGSPLSLECTVEGTSNPNLYWYRQAAGRGLQLLFYSVGIGQISSEVPQNLSASRPQDRQFILSSKKLLLSDSGFYLCAWSGTGGELQPQHFGDGTRLSIL.

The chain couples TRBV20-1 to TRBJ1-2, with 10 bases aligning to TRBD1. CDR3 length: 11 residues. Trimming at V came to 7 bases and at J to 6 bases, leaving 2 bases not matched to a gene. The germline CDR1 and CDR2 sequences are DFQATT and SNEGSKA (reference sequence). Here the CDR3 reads CSGQGAHGYTF. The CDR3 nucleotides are TGCAGTGGACAGGGGGCCCATGGCTACACCTTC.

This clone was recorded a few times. CDR3 protein: CASSLVPGVSHEQYF. Written as DNA, the CDR3 is TGTGCCAGCAGCTTAGTTCCAGGGGTAAGCCACGAGCAGTACTTC. This chain uses TRBV7-9 with TRBJ2-7; TRBD1 might be the D (6 bases). CDR1 and CDR2 from the germline V gene are SEHNR and FQNEAQ (reference sequence). The CDR3 spans 15 residues. The V end was cut by 1 base, the J end by 5 bases, with 15 bases between.